Listed below are T cell receptor beta chains from one sample, sequenced in a study of blood T cell repertoires in COVID-19. Only in-frame clones appear in the TCRdb table, and some are missing; sequencing was by immunoSEQ multiplex PCR. The sample holds 90,000 to 150,000 clones, 79% seen once. Sequenced sample: peripheral blood. The receptor set was obtained from a woman at least 80 years old with acute or convalescent COVID-19. CDR3s include the opening cysteine and the closing phenylalanine or tryptophan. D genes are given only for firm matches. The size of a clone is reported for some rows only, either as once, few or many, or as a class for expanded clones.

CDR3nt	CDR3aa	v_gene	abundance	j_gene	d_gene
TGTGCCAGCAGCCTTAGCGGGGCCGCCTACAATGAGCAGTTCTTC	CASSLSGAAYNEQFF	TRBV2	.	TRBJ2-1	TRBD2
TGTGCCGGGGGACAGGTCATGAACACTGAAGCTTTCTTT	CAGGQVMNTEAFF	TRBV21-1	.	TRBJ1-1	.
TGTGCAAGTCGCTTCCGGACACACCTCTACGAGCAGTACTTC	CASRFRTHLYEQYF	TRBV12-2	.	TRBJ2-7	.
TGTGCCAGCAGCGTAGGGGCCAGGGGCTATAATTCACCCCTCCACTTT	CASSVGARGYNSPLHF	TRBV9	.	TRBJ1-6	.
TGTGCCAGCAGAACCTCCGGGACAGGGTATAGCGAGCAGTACTTC	CASRTSGTGYSEQYF	TRBV6-5	.	TRBJ2-7	TRBD1
TGTGCCAGCAGTTCGTCGGGGGGTGCTGCTGAAGCTTTCTTT	CASSSSGGAAEAFF	TRBV6-5	.	TRBJ1-1	.
TGTGCCAGCAGTTCGGCAGGCCAGTATCAGCCCCAGCATTTT	CASSSAGQYQPQHF	TRBV28	.	TRBJ1-5	.
TGCGCCAGCAGCGACAATTACAGGGATAGCAATCAGCCCCAGCATTTT	CASSDNYRDSNQPQHF	TRBV4-1	.	TRBJ1-5	.
TGTGCCAGCAGTTACAGAGGGCTGGACACTGAAGCTTTCTTT	CASSYRGLDTEAFF	TRBV6-5	few	TRBJ1-1	.
TGTGCCAGCAGACCCGGACAGGGGAGGGACACTGAAGCTTTCTTT	CASRPGQGRDTEAFF	TRBV5-4	.	TRBJ1-1	TRBD1
TGTGCCAGTAGTATCGATAGATTCACTGAAGCTTTCTTT	CASSIDRFTEAFF	TRBV19	.	TRBJ1-1	.
TGCGCCAGCAGCCAAGCCCAGGGACTAGCGGGGGGGCGTTACAATGAGCAGTTCTTC	CASSQAQGLAGGRYNEQFF	TRBV4-3	.	TRBJ2-1	TRBD2
TGCGCCAGCAGCCCTTCCTTAGCGGTTAGCTCCTACAATGAGCAGTTCTTC	CASSPSLAVSSYNEQFF	TRBV4-3	.	TRBJ2-1	.
TGTGCCAGCAGTTTGAACAGGCAAAATTCACCCCTCCACTTT	CASSLNRQNSPLHF	TRBV28	once	TRBJ1-6	.
TGTGCCAGCAGCCAAGAATCCGGGGCTAGCGGGGGGGCGAGGGCAGATACGCAGTATTTT	CASSQESGASGGARADTQYF	TRBV4-2	many	TRBJ2-3	TRBD2
TGTGCCAGCAGCTTTACAGGGGGCGGGGATACGCAGTATTTT	CASSFTGGGDTQYF	TRBV7-2	once	TRBJ2-3	TRBD1
TGCAGCGTTGAGTTTCTAACCGGGACAGAACAAGAGACCCAGTACTTC	CSVEFLTGTEQETQYF	TRBV29-1	once	TRBJ2-5	TRBD1
TGTGCCAGCAGCCAAGATCTAGAGGGAGAAGCTTTCTTT	CASSQDLEGEAFF	TRBV14	once	TRBJ1-1	.
TGTGCCAGCAGTTACTCGAGGCGGGAGACCCAGTACTTC	CASSYSRRETQYF	TRBV6-2/TRBV6-3	.	TRBJ2-5	.
TGTGCCTGGAGTGTCGACACCTGGAACACTGAAGCTTTCTTT	CAWSVDTWNTEAFF	TRBV30	once	TRBJ1-1	.
TGTGCCAGCAGCCAAACGGGGGGGCGCTATGAGCAGTTCTTC	CASSQTGGRYEQFF	TRBV7-2	.	TRBJ2-1	TRBD2
TGCGCCAGCAGGGGACAGGCCGTGAACACTGAAGCTTTCTTT	CASRGQAVNTEAFF	TRBV5-1	many	TRBJ1-1	TRBD1
TGTGCCAGCAGCTTGAGGCCGGCCTCCTATAATTCACCCCTCCACTTT	CASSLRPASYNSPLHF	TRBV7-2	.	TRBJ1-6	.
TGTGCCAGCAGCGTGCAGGGGGCGAACACTGAAGCTTTCTTT	CASSVQGANTEAFF	TRBV9	.	TRBJ1-1	TRBD1
TGTGCCAGCAATAGAATCACTAGCACAGATACGCAGTATTTT	CASNRITSTDTQYF	TRBV6-6	once	TRBJ2-3	.
TGTGCCAGCAGCTTACTGGGCCCCGGGATCGAGCAGTACTTC	CASSLLGPGIEQYF	TRBV7-2	.	TRBJ2-7	.
TGTGCCAGCAGCTTACAGGGGGGTAGATATGGCTACACCTTC	CASSLQGGRYGYTF	TRBV6-5	.	TRBJ1-2	TRBD1
TGTGCCAGCAGCCAAGATGCAGCGGGAGGTGAGCAGTTCTTC	CASSQDAAGGEQFF	TRBV3-1/TRBV3-2	.	TRBJ2-1	TRBD2
TGTGCCAGCTCAGTAGGACGGGAGGAAAAACTGTTTTTT	CASSVGREEKLFF	TRBV18	.	TRBJ1-4	.
TGCGCCAGCAGAAGTGACTCTAGCTCCTATAATTCACCCCTCCACTTT	CASRSDSSSYNSPLHF	TRBV5-1	.	TRBJ1-6	.
TGCAGCGTAGGACCCGGTGGGGGGATCAATCAGCCCCAGCATTTT	CSVGPGGGINQPQHF	TRBV29-1	few	TRBJ1-5	.
TGTGCCAGCAGCCCCACCTGGGACAGGGTGGGAAACACCATATATTTT	CASSPTWDRVGNTIYF	TRBV9	.	TRBJ1-3	TRBD1
TGCAGCGCCCTGCAGGGGACTGGAAACACCATATATTTT	CSALQGTGNTIYF	TRBV29-1	.	TRBJ1-3	.
TGTGCCAGCAGCCAAGTCGGGGGAAGGGTCACCGGGGAGCTGTTTTTT	CASSQVGGRVTGELFF	TRBV14	.	TRBJ2-2	.
TGTGCCAGCAGCTTAGGGCCCGGGACTCCTATCACAGATACGCAGTATTTT	CASSLGPGTPITDTQYF	TRBV11-2	.	TRBJ2-3	.
TGTGCCAGCCCCCGCGGGACAGGGTCCGGGAAGCCCGGGGAGCTGTTTTTT	CASPRGTGSGKPGELFF	TRBV21-1	.	TRBJ2-2	.
TGTGCCAGCAGTTTTAATTTGAAGAGCTATAATTCACCCCTCCACTTT	CASSFNLKSYNSPLHF	TRBV27	.	TRBJ1-6	.
TGTGCCAGCAGCCCTGAAAGGGGCCGTGAAGCTTTCTTT	CASSPERGREAFF	TRBV11-2	few	TRBJ1-1	.
TGTGCCACCGGTAGGACTTCTGGGACAGGCAATGAAAAACTGTTTTTT	CATGRTSGTGNEKLFF	TRBV24-1	.	TRBJ1-4	TRBD1
TGTGCCTCCAGCCAGGTTGTGAACACCGGGGAGCTGTTTTTT	CASSQVVNTGELFF	TRBV7-3	.	TRBJ2-2	.
TGTGCCAGCGGGGGACAGGGGATCGGAGGCTACACCTTC	CASGGQGIGGYTF	TRBV2	.	TRBJ1-2	TRBD1